Listed here are 12 T cell receptor beta chains from one sample, sequenced in a study of shared clonotypes between healthy human individuals. Produced via immunoSEQ multiplex PCR; TCRdb's table is partial and in-frame only. The table has roughly 1,100,000 clones, about 75% seen once; the top ten hold around 1.5%. Material for sequencing was memory CD4+ T cells sorted from blood. Subset reported: CD45RA-negative fraction. The receptors shown here come from a man between 18 and 29 years old in good health.

The J gene is TRBJ1-4, the V gene TRBV6-1; 8 bases line up with TRBD1. This CDR3 has 15 amino acids. The junction had 12 bases not matched to a gene; V was cut back by 7 bases and J by 8 bases. Germline loops: CDR1 MNHNS, CDR2 SASEGT. As DNA, the CDR3 is TGTGCCAGCATCTACCCCTCACAGGGGGAGGAAAAACTGTTTTTT. Its translation is CASIYPSQGEEKLFF.

The chain has TRBV19 and TRBJ1-4; D is uncertain. Germline CDR1 LNHDA, CDR2 SQIVND (reference sequence). V was cut by 5 bases and J by 0 bases, with 4 bases left in between. The length of the CDR3 is 13 residues. CDR3: CASSDATNEKLFF. In DNA form, the CDR3 reads TGTGCCAGTAGTGATGCAACTAATGAAAAACTGTTTTTT.

The chain links TRBV7-2 to TRBJ1-5; 10 bases map to TRBD1. V lost 4 bases, J lost 4 bases, and 7 bases stayed unmatched. The CDR3 extends over 16 amino acids. Germline CDR1 and CDR2: SGHTA and FQGNSA. CDR3 nucleotides: TGTGCCAGCAGCTCAAATAGGACAGGGGGTAATCAGCCCCAGCATTTT. Encoded protein: CASSSNRTGGNQPQHF.

The chain recombines TRBV6-5 with TRBJ2-7, with a possible D match to TRBD1 (6 bases). This CDR3 is 12 amino acids long. Germline V gene lookup returns CDR1 MNHEY and CDR2 SVGAGI. Trimming left V 5 bases short and J 4 bases short, with 9 bases between. The CDR3 loop is CASSKTGYEQYF. The DNA of the CDR3 is TGTGCCAGCAGTAAGACAGGATACGAGCAGTACTTC.

The chain has TRBV5-4 and TRBJ2-2; no clear D. Deletions cut 4 bases from V and 0 bases from J, with 10 bases between. CDR1 and CDR2 from the germline V gene are SGHNT and YYREEE (reference sequence). There are 15 residues in the CDR3. The CDR3 DNA follows: TGTGCCAGCAGCCCCCCAGCGACGAACACCGGGGAGCTGTTTTTT. The encoded protein is CASSPPATNTGELFF.

The V and J genes are TRBV6-5 and TRBJ1-6; D is unclear. The CDR3 is made up of 15 amino acids. Trimming took 6 bases from V and 9 from J, leaving 18 bases between them. The V gene's germline CDR1 is MNHEY and CDR2 SVGAGI. CDR3 DNA sequence: TGTGCCAGCAGGGGAGTAGAGGGTCCAGGTTCACCCCTCCACTTT. This codes for CASRGVEGPGSPLHF.

The chain recombines TRBV7-2 with TRBJ1-4; 8 bases align to TRBD1. The trim removed 2 bases at V and 4 bases at J, leaving 6 bases unmatched. CDR1 and CDR2 from the germline V gene are SGHTA and FQGNSA. CDR3 size: 16 residues. The CDR3 loop reads CASSLRRGQGNEKLFF. For the CDR3, the DNA is TGTGCCAGCAGCTTAAGAAGAGGACAGGGTAATGAAAAACTGTTTTTT.

This clone was counted once. The chain couples TRBV30 to TRBJ1-4; D remains ambiguous. V dropped 3 bases and J dropped 0 bases, with 11 bases sitting between them. Looked up from germline, CDR1 is GTSNPN and CDR2 is SVGIG (reference sequence). The CDR3 is 15 residues long. CDR3 in amino acids: CAWREGSATNEKLFF. DNA of the CDR3: TGTGCCTGGAGGGAGGGTTCCGCAACTAATGAAAAACTGTTTTTT.

The chain couples TRBV28 to TRBJ1-1; 10 bases map to TRBD1. J was trimmed by 3 bases and V by 7 bases; bases with no gene match: 8. This CDR3 has 15 amino acids. Germline V gene lookup returns CDR1 MDHEN and CDR2 SYDVKM. The CDR3 DNA reads as TGTGCCAGCACCCGGATGGGGACAGGGGACACTGAAGCTTTCTTT. Residues: CASTRMGTGDTEAFF.

With regard to this clone: Other nucleotide sequences in the sample specify the same CDR3. The CDR3 DNA reads TGCGCCAGCAGCTTGGCCCAGGGTTACACTGAAGCTTTCTTT. Protein: CASSLAQGYTEAFF. V is TRBV5-1 and J is TRBJ1-1; D may be TRBD1 (5 bases). The CDR3 extends over 14 amino acids. The V end lost 0 bases, the J end lost 3 bases, and 9 bases lay between the germline ends. CDR1 and CDR2 (germline): SGHRS, YFSETQ.

This chain uses TRBV11-2 with TRBJ1-2; tentative D call: TRBD1 (6 bases). There are 13 residues in the CDR3. Looked up from germline, CDR1 is SGHAT and CDR2 is FQNNGV. Trimming took 5 bases from V and 4 from J, leaving 11 bases between them. The CDR3 DNA reads as TGTGCCAGCAGCACCGGACAGTTCTATGGCTACACCTTC. Amino acid sequence: CASSTGQFYGYTF.

This clone has a count of ten or more. The chain couples TRBV4-3 to TRBJ2-1, with D possibly matching TRBD2 (6 bases). This CDR3 has 18 residues. Trimming removed 0 bases from V and 4 bases from J, with 19 bases in between. Germline loops: CDR1 LGHNA, CDR2 YSLEER. The CDR3 coding sequence is TGCGCCAGCAGCCAAGATCTATCGGTAGCGGCAAATTACAATGAGCAGTTCTTC. Its protein is CASSQDLSVAANYNEQFF.